A selection of T cell receptor beta chains follows, all from one sample in a study of technical replicates of blood from a handful of donors. Profiling relied on immunoSEQ multiplex PCR, and the TCRdb table lists in-frame clones only, not all of them. The data show about 88,000 clones, with around 93% seen just once and under 0.35% held by the top ten. The sequencing input was T cells isolated from PBMCs. All receptors come from a human donor in good health. CDR3s include the opening cysteine and the closing phenylalanine or tryptophan. The order of the fields is J gene, V gene, D gene, clone size, CDR3 protein, CDR3 DNA. The D gene is left open where the match is weak. The size entry is marked missing in some rows and otherwise reads once, few, many or a size class.

TRBJ2-7 | TRBV28 | TRBD1 | - | CASSLPGQGSYEQYF | TGTGCCAGCAGTTTGCCGGGACAGGGATCCTACGAGCAGTACTTC
TRBJ2-1 | TRBV7-3 | TRBD2 | few | CASSLGTSVLSSYNEQFF | TGTGCCAGCAGTTTAGGGACTAGCGTTCTTAGCTCCTACAATGAGCAGTTCTTC
TRBJ1-2 | TRBV7-2 | TRBD1 | - | CASSPEQGAYGYTF | TGTGCCAGCAGCCCGGAACAGGGGGCCTATGGCTACACCTTC
TRBJ2-5 | TRBV19 | TRBD1 | - | CASNSGGAGKTQYF | TGTGCCAGCAATTCAGGGGGCGCGGGGAAGACCCAGTACTTC
TRBJ2-1 | TRBV18 | TRBD2 | - | CASSLEGLASAYNEQFF | TGTGCCAGCTCACTGGAGGGACTAGCGAGCGCCTACAATGAGCAGTTCTTC
TRBJ1-2 | TRBV5-1 | TRBD1 | - | CASNTGGLNYGYTF | TGCGCCAGCAATACAGGGGGCTTGAACTATGGCTACACCTTC
TRBJ1-2 | TRBV28 | - | - | CATPGLGYGYTF | TGTGCCACCCCAGGCCTCGGCTATGGCTACACCTTC
TRBJ2-7 | TRBV4-2 | - | - | CASSQARDSSYEQYF | TGTGCCAGCAGCCAAGCGCGTGACAGCTCCTACGAGCAGTACTTC
TRBJ1-1 | TRBV27 | - | - | CASSLDPTGWDTEAFF | TGTGCCAGCAGTTTAGATCCTACAGGGTGGGACACTGAAGCTTTCTTT
TRBJ1-1 | TRBV9 | TRBD1 | - | CASSVGRGTGRLNTEAFF | TGTGCCAGCAGCGTAGGTAGGGGGACAGGGAGACTGAACACTGAAGCTTTCTTT
TRBJ2-1 | TRBV27 | - | - | CASGPPGHRVDEQFF | TGTGCCAGCGGACCTCCGGGACACAGGGTCGATGAGCAGTTCTTC
TRBJ1-1 | TRBV7-2 | - | - | CASSLDMKGTEAFF | TGTGCCAGCAGCTTGGACATGAAGGGCACTGAAGCTTTCTTT
TRBJ2-7 | TRBV5-1 | TRBD2 | once | CASSLAGTSGPYEQYF | TGCGCCAGCAGCTTGGCCGGAACTAGCGGGCCCTACGAGCAGTACTTC
TRBJ2-5 | TRBV9 | - | once | CASSVDGQLAQYF | TGTGCCAGCAGCGTAGATGGACAGTTGGCCCAGTACTTC
TRBJ1-2 | TRBV4-3 | - | - | CASSQDEVALNYGYTF | TGCGCCAGCAGCCAAGATGAGGTTGCACTTAACTATGGCTACACCTTC
TRBJ2-5 | TRBV6-7 | - | - | CASSWTAGQETQYF | TGTGCCAGCAGTTGGACTGCCGGCCAAGAGACCCAGTACTTC
TRBJ2-1 | TRBV11-2 | TRBD2 | - | CASRGLGTSGSVFGEQFF | TGTGCCAGCAGGGGGCTCGGGACTAGCGGGAGTGTTTTCGGTGAGCAGTTCTTC
TRBJ1-1 | TRBV7-9 | TRBD1 | few | CASSLRTGEAFF | TGTGCCAGCAGCTTAAGGACAGGGGAAGCTTTCTTT
TRBJ2-7 | TRBV2 | TRBD1 | - | CASSEGQPYEQYF | TGTGCCAGCAGTGAGGGACAGCCCTACGAGCAGTACTTC
TRBJ1-1 | TRBV6-6 | - | - | CASIRGQGPDPKAFF | TGTGCCAGCATCCGAGGACAAGGACCAGACCCAAAAGCTTTCTTT
TRBJ1-5 | TRBV19 | - | few | CASSTGSQPQHF | TGTGCCAGTAGTACTGGGAGTCAGCCCCAGCATTTT
TRBJ1-2 | TRBV19 | - | - | CASSIEQGGGYTF | TGTGCCAGTAGTATAGAACAGGGCGGCGGCTACACCTTC
TRBJ2-7 | TRBV10-3 | TRBD2 | - | CAISGTSDYEQYF | TGTGCCATCAGTGGGACTAGCGACTACGAGCAGTACTTC
TRBJ2-1 | TRBV19 | TRBD2 | - | CASSPKSGRMVNEQFF | TGTGCCAGTAGCCCCAAAAGCGGGAGGATGGTGAATGAGCAGTTCTTC
TRBJ1-1 | TRBV30 | - | - | CAWSARDTEAFF | TGTGCCTGGAGTGCCAGGGACACTGAAGCTTTCTTT
TRBJ2-1 | TRBV30 | TRBD2 | - | CAWSVRIGTSHYEQFF | TGTGCCTGGAGTGTAAGGATCGGGACTAGTCACTATGAGCAGTTCTTC
TRBJ1-1 | TRBV29-1 | TRBD1 | - | CSAGQGNTEAFF | TGCAGCGCGGGACAGGGAAACACTGAAGCTTTCTTT
TRBJ1-2 | TRBV6-5 | - | few | CASRWGERAAYGYTF | TGTGCCAGCAGGTGGGGGGAGAGGGCTGCCTATGGCTACACCTTC
TRBJ1-2 | TRBV27 | - | - | CASSFRYYYGYTF | TGTGCCAGCAGTTTTCGGTATTACTATGGCTACACCTTC
TRBJ2-1 | TRBV19 | - | - | CASSIGSDTGNEQFF | TGTGCCAGTAGTATAGGGAGTGACACGGGAAATGAGCAGTTCTTC
TRBJ2-1 | TRBV2 | TRBD2 | - | CASSEASGNEQFF | TGTGCCAGCAGCGAAGCTAGCGGCAATGAGCAGTTCTTC
TRBJ1-1 | TRBV7-9 | - | - | CASSYRAENTEAFF | TGTGCCAGCAGCTACAGGGCGGAGAACACTGAAGCTTTCTTT
TRBJ2-7 | TRBV7-3 | TRBD1 | - | CASSYTGTGVEEQYF | TGTGCCAGCAGTTATACCGGGACAGGAGTAGAGGAGCAGTACTTC
TRBJ2-2 | TRBV7-8 | - | - | CASSPKGAGELFF | TGTGCCAGCAGCCCGAAGGGGGCCGGGGAGCTGTTTTTT
TRBJ2-5 | TRBV25-1 | TRBD1 | - | CASSEFRAGGLQETQYF | TGTGCCAGCAGTGAATTTAGAGCAGGGGGCTTGCAAGAGACCCAGTACTTC
TRBJ2-7 | TRBV28 | TRBD1 | once | CASSPGTGGSYEQYF | TGTGCCAGCAGCCCGGGGACAGGGGGGTCCTACGAGCAGTACTTC
TRBJ1-4 | TRBV5-8 | TRBD1 | - | CASSFGDRNEKLFF | TGTGCCAGCAGCTTTGGGGACAGGAATGAAAAACTGTTTTTT
TRBJ2-7 | TRBV19 | TRBD1 | - | CASSTNPGQGPYEQYF | TGTGCCAGTAGTACCAATCCTGGACAGGGACCCTACGAGCAGTACTTC
TRBJ2-1 | TRBV10-3 | - | - | CAISDVRFRRTNEQFF | TGTGCCATCAGTGATGTACGTTTCCGGAGGACTAATGAGCAGTTCTTC
TRBJ2-3 | TRBV4-1 | TRBD2 | - | CASSQAASGTYTDTQYF | TGCGCCAGCAGCCAAGCTGCTAGCGGGACCTACACAGATACGCAGTATTTT
TRBJ2-1 | TRBV18 | TRBD2 | - | CASSPPAGGPSEQFF | TGTGCCAGCTCACCACCAGCGGGAGGGCCGAGTGAGCAGTTCTTC
TRBJ2-1 | TRBV10-1 | TRBD2 | - | CASRGTGTSGGIEQFF | TGCGCCAGCAGAGGTACCGGGACTAGCGGGGGGATAGAGCAGTTCTTC
TRBJ1-5 | TRBV6-6 | - | - | CASLSDRINQPQHF | TGTGCCAGCCTTTCGGACAGAATAAATCAGCCCCAGCATTTT
TRBJ1-1 | TRBV5-6 | - | - | CASTRGMNTEAFF | TGTGCCAGCACCAGGGGCATGAACACTGAAGCTTTCTTT
TRBJ2-1 | TRBV5-4 | - | - | CASSLPDEQFF | TGTGCCAGCAGCTTGCCAGATGAGCAGTTCTTC
TRBJ2-7 | TRBV30 | TRBD2 | - | CAWAKSGKGEQYF | TGTGCCTGGGCCAAAAGCGGGAAGGGCGAGCAGTACTTC